This record covers a single TCR beta chain. The record originates from a study of OX40 agonist ivuxolimab in advanced cancers. Sequencing used immunoSEQ multiplex PCR; TCRdb keeps in-frame clones, though not all of them. The sample lists roughly 150,000 clones; 94% were seen once. The CDR3 is 14 residues long. Trimming took off 6 bases at V and 8 bases at J, with 20 bases between the two ends. Germline assignment: CDR1 MNHEY and CDR2 SMNVEV (reference sequence). Source: CD4+ or CD8+ T cells sorted from blood, taken in a trial of the OX40 agonist ivuxolimab. The chain uses TRBV27 and TRBJ2-7; the D gene could be TRBD1 or TRBD2 (5 bases each). The receptor was isolated from an adult with an advanced solid tumor such as melanoma, head and neck, liver or kidney cancer. The CDR3 protein is CASSLEPGPTKQYF. The DNA of the CDR3 is TGTGCCAGCAGCCTCGAACCGGGGCCTACGAAGCAGTACTTC.